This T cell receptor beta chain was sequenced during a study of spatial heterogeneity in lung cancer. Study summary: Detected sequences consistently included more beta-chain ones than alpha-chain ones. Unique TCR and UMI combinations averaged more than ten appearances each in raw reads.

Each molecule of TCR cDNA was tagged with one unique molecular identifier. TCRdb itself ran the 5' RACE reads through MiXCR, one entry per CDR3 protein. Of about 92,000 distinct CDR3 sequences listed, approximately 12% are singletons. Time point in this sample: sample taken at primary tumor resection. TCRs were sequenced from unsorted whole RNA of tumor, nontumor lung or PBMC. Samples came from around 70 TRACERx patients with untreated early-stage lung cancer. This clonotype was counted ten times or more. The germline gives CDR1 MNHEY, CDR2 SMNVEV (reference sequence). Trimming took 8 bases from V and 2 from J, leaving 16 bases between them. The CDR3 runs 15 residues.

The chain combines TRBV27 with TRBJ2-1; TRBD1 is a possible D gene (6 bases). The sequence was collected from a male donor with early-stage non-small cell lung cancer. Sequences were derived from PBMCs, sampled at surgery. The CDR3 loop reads CASGTHRVPYNEQFF. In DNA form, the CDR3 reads TGTGCCAGCGGAACCCACAGGGTCCCCTACAATGAGCAGTTCTTC.